The present T cell receptor beta chain was sequenced within a study of monozygotic twins with inflammatory bowel disease. CDR3 length: 14 amino acids. Per the germline V gene, CDR1 is SQVTM and CDR2 is ANQGSEA. With regard to this clonotype: The antigen is unknown.

Following a re-call of the 5' RACE reads, TCRdb has one entry per CDR3 protein and lacks DNA. Its clone listing holds approximately 120,000 distinct CDR3 sequences. Blood samples of roughly 2.5 ml were drawn from every donor. It was from whole blood, with no T cell sorting, that total RNA was isolated. General observations from the study: Discordant twins had repertoire similarity that did not differ from that of concordant twins, possibly from limited power. Telling apart the different T cell subtypes was not possible.

The receptor's source is a human donor with ulcerative colitis or Crohn's disease, or a healthy co-twin of an affected twin (not recorded which). The chain links TRBV29-1 to TRBJ2-1; TCRdb designates TRBD2, a call that cannot be tested without DNA. Sequenced input: blood. This chain's CDR3 is CSVEGKAGGNEQFF.